Listed here are 7 T cell receptor beta chains from one sample, sequenced in a study of PD-1 blockade in mismatch repair-deficient tumors (TCRdb year 2017). The method behind the library was the immunoSEQ multiplex PCR assay. In its TCRdb copy, this immuneACCESS table keeps in-frame sequences only and misses some clones. Where compared with another copy, unresolved V genes explain less than half of these, and the others have no known cause. The sample records approximately 80,000 clones, about four fifths of which are singletons. The ten largest clones add up to 5% to 6.5% of the sample. Sequences were derived from peripheral blood, sampled 44 weeks after starting pembrolizumab. The receptors were gathered from an adult with mismatch repair-deficient cancer.

This CDR3 reads CAWSARAGGPYNEQFF. The CDR3 bases are TGTGCCTGGAGTGCCAGAGCGGGAGGTCCGTACAATGAGCAGTTCTTC. The genes are TRBV30 and TRBJ2-1; 9 bases fit TRBD2. Losses at the gene ends were 1 base for V and 4 bases for J; bases not matched to a gene: 8. The CDR3 runs 16 residues. In germline, CDR1 is GTSNPN, CDR2 SVGIG (reference sequence).

There are a few counts of this clone. The rearrangement joins TRBV7-2 to TRBJ1-2; D remains unclear. Germline assignment: CDR1 SGHTA and CDR2 FQGNSA. V was pared by 2 bases and J by 6 bases, with 10 bases between. The CDR3 loop spans 13 amino acids. The CDR3 protein is CASSLFRTDGYTF. The CDR3 DNA reads TGTGCCAGCAGCTTATTCCGGACTGATGGCTACACCTTC.

This sequence joins TRBV10-1 and TRBJ2-7; 9 positions match TRBD1. The CDR3 extends over 15 amino acids. CDR1 is WNHNN and CDR2 is SYGVQD in the germline V gene (reference sequence). V dropped 0 bases and J dropped 3; count of bases not matched to a gene: 3. The CDR3 sequence: CASSESTGGIYEQYF. The CDR3 DNA follows: TGCGCCAGCAGTGAGTCGACAGGGGGAATCTACGAGCAGTACTTC.

The genes are TRBV7-3 and TRBJ2-7, with a possible D match to TRBD1 (5 bases). This CDR3 has 15 residues. V shed 1 base and J shed 0 bases, with 10 bases lying between them. The germline V gene encodes CDR1 SGHTA and CDR2 FQGTGA. This CDR3 is CASSLRAGSSYEQYF. In DNA form, the CDR3 reads TGTGCCAGCAGCTTAAGGGCAGGGTCCTCCTACGAGCAGTACTTC.

V gene TRBV5-6 combines with J gene TRBJ1-5; D is unresolved. The CDR3 has 15 amino acids. Germline V CDR1 and CDR2: SGHDT, YYEEEE. Trimming stripped 1 base from V and 0 bases from J, with 8 bases between. The CDR3 reads CASSLIPNSNQPQHF. As DNA, the CDR3 is TGTGCCAGCAGCTTGATCCCTAATAGCAATCAGCCCCAGCATTTT.

This sequence joins TRBV7-2 and TRBJ2-7; 11 bases are a match to TRBD2. Germline CDR1 is SGHTA and CDR2 is FQGNSA. V shed 2 bases and J 4 bases; nucleotides not matched to a gene: 13. There are 18 residues in the CDR3. The CDR3 nucleotides read TGTGCCAGCAGCTTAAGAGGAACTAGCGGGAGAAGTGGATACGAGCAGTACTTC. Amino acids: CASSLRGTSGRSGYEQYF.

The V call is TRBV5-4, the J call TRBJ2-5, with 7 bases aligning to TRBD2. The CDR3 has 16 residues. Germline-derived CDR1 and CDR2 are SGHNT and YYREEE (reference sequence). The J segment lost 5 bases and the V segment lost 1 base, leaving 11 bases of the junction unmatched. CDR3 bases: TGTGCCAGCAGCTTGATTGGGCTAGCGGAGGGGGAGACCCAGTACTTC. Residues: CASSLIGLAEGETQYF.